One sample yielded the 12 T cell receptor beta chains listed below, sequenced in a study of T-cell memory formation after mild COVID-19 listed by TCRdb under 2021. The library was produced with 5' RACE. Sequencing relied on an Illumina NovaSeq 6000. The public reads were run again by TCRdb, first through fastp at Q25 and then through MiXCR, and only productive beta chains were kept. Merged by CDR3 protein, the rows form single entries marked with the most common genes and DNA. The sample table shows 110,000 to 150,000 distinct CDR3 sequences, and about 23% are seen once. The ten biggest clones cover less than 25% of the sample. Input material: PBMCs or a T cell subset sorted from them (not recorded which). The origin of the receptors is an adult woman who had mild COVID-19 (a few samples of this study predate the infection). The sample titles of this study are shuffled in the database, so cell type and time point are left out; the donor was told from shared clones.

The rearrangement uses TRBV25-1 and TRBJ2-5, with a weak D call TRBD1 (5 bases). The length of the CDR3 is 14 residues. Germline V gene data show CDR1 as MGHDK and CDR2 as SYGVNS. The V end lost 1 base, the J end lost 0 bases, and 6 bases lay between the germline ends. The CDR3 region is CASSEWGNQETQYF. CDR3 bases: TGTGCCAGCAGTGAATGGGGCAACCAAGAGACCCAGTACTTC.

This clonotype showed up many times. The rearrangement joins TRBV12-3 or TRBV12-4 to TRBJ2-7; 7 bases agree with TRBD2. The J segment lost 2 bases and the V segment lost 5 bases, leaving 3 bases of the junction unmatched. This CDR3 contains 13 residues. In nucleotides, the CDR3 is TGTGCCAGCAGTCTTGGACTAGCCTACGAGCAGTACTTC. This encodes CASSLGLAYEQYF.

The CDR3 DNA is TGTGCCAGCAGCTCCGGGGTAGCGGGAGGGCCGGGAAATGAGCAGTTCTTC. It encodes CASSSGVAGGPGNEQFF. This sequence joins TRBV7-9 and TRBJ2-1; 11 bases line up with TRBD2. The junction had 12 bases not matched to a gene; V was cut back by 4 bases and J by 7 bases. This CDR3 contains 17 residues. Germline values: CDR1 SEHNR, CDR2 FQNEAQ (reference sequence).

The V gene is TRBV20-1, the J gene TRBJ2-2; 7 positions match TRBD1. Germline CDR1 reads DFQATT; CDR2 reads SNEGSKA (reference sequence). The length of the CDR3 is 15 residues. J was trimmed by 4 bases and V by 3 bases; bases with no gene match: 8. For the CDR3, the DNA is TGCAGTGCTAGCTCCGGACAGGCGATCACCGGGGAGCTGTTTTTT. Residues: CSASSGQAITGELFF.

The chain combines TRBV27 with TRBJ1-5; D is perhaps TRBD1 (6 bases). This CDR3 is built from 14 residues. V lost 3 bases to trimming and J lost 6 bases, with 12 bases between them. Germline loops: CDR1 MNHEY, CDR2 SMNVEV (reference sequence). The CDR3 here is CASSFGGAAQPQHF. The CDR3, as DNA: TGTGCCAGCAGTTTTGGGGGCGCCGCTCAGCCCCAGCATTTT.

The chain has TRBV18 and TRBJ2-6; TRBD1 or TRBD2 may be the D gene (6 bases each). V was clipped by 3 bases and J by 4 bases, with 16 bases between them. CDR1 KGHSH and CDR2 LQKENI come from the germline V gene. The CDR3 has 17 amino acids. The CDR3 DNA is TGTGCCAGCTCACCGAAGGGGGGCGCTTCAGGGGCCAACGTCCTGACTTTC. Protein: CASSPKGGASGANVLTF.

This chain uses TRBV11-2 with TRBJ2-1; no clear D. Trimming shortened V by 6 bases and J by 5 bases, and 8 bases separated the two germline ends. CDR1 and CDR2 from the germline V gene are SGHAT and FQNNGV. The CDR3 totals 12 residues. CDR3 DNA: TGTGCCAGCAGACCCGGTAACAATGAGCAGTTCTTC. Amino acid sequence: CASRPGNNEQFF.

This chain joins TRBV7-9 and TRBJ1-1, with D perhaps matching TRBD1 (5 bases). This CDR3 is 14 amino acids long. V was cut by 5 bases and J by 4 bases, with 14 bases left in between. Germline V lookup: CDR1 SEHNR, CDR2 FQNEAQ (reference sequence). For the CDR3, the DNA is TGTGCCAGCAGCGCCCCAGCGGGGGTCACTGAAGCTTTCTTT. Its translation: CASSAPAGVTEAFF.

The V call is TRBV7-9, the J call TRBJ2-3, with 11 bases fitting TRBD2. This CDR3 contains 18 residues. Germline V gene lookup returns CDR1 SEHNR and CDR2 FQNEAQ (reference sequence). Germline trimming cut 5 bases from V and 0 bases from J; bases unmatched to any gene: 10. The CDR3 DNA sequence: TGTGCCAGCAGCCCCGGACTAGCGGGCGGCACTAGCACAGATACGCAGTATTTT. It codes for CASSPGLAGGTSTDTQYF.

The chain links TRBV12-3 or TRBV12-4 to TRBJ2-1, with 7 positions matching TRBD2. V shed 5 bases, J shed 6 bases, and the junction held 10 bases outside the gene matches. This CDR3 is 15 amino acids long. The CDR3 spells CASSLGLVPVNEQFF. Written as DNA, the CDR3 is TGTGCCAGCAGTCTTGGACTAGTCCCCGTCAATGAGCAGTTCTTC.

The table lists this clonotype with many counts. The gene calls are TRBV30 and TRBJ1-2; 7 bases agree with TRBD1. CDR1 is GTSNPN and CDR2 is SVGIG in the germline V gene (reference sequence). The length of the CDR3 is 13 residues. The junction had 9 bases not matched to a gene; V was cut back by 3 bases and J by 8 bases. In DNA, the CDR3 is TGTGCCTGGAGCGCTACAGGGGCTGACGGCTACACCTTC. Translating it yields CAWSATGADGYTF.

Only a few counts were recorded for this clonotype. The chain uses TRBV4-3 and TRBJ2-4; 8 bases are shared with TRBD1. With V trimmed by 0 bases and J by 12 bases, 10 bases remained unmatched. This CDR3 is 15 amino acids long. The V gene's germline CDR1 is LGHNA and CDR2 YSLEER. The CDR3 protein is CASSQDVRQGAPQYF. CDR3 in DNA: TGCGCCAGCAGCCAAGATGTGCGGCAGGGGGCCCCTCAGTACTTC.